The entry below describes one TCR beta chain. The sample comes from a study of blood T cell repertoires in COVID-19. Study-level information: Spain, Italy and the United States supplied samples that represented acute and convalescent COVID-19.

Assay used: immunoSEQ multiplex PCR; TCRdb lists only in-frame clones, some missing. The sample has hundreds of thousands of clones, 85% to 90% seen once. Donors were grouped by their self-reported clinical history. Two negative PCRs, clearance, or symptom resolution were required of recovered Cohort 3 donors. This CDR3 has 16 residues. Germline CDR1 PRHDT, CDR2 FYEKMQ (reference sequence). After removal of 0 bases from V and 2 bases from J, the junction contained 7 bases not matched to a gene. The sample taken for sequencing was PBMCs or T cells enriched from blood (not recorded which). The rearrangement links TRBV13 to TRBJ2-7, with TRBD2 matching over 7 bases. This receptor was identified in a man younger than 35 who had recovered from COVID-19. For the CDR3, the DNA is TGTGCCAGCAGCTTAGGCCTGGGCGGGGGTACCTACGAGCAGTACTTC. Encoded protein: CASSLGLGGGTYEQYF. Filled out from reference TRBV13 and TRBJ2-7, the complete variable domain reads AAGVIQSPRHLIKEKRETATLKCYPIPRHDTVYWYQQGPGQDPQFLISFYEKMQSDKGSIPDRFSAQQFSDYHSELNMSSLELGDSALYFCASSLGLGGGTYEQYFGPGTRLTVT.